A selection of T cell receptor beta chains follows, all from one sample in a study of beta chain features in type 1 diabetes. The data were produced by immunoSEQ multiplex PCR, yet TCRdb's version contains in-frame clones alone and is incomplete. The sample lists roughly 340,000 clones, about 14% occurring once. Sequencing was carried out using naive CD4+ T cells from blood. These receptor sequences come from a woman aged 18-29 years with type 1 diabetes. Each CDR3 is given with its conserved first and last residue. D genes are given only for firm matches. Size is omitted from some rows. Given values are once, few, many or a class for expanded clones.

CDR3 protein: CASSRAGERQETQYF
CDR3 DNA: TGCGCCAGCAGCAGGGCAGGGGAACGCCAAGAGACCCAGTACTTC
clone size: few
D gene: .
V gene: TRBV5-1
J gene: TRBJ2-5

CDR3 protein: CASGPSGANVLTF
CDR3 DNA: TGTGCTAGTGGCCCATCTGGGGCCAACGTCCTGACTTTC
clone size: .
D gene: .
V gene: TRBV12-5
J gene: TRBJ2-6

CDR3 protein: CSARLVDTQYF
CDR3 DNA: TGCAGTGCTAGACTAGTCGATACGCAGTATTTT
clone size: .
D gene: .
V gene: TRBV20-1
J gene: TRBJ2-3

CDR3 protein: CASSLATGTAYNEQFF
CDR3 DNA: TGTGCCAGCAGCTTAGCGACGGGTACGGCCTACAATGAGCAGTTCTTC
clone size: few
D gene: .
V gene: TRBV11-3
J gene: TRBJ2-1

CDR3 protein: CAWSGEILNIQYF
CDR3 DNA: TGTGCCTGGAGTGGGGAGATCCTTAACATTCAGTACTTC
clone size: .
D gene: .
V gene: TRBV30
J gene: TRBJ2-4

CDR3 protein: CGTGSTDTQYF
CDR3 DNA: TGTGGGACAGGGAGCACAGATACGCAGTATTTT
clone size: .
D gene: TRBD1
V gene: TRBV6-5
J gene: TRBJ2-3

CDR3 protein: CSVKDPGQNYEQYF
CDR3 DNA: TGCAGCGTCAAAGATCCGGGACAGAACTACGAGCAGTACTTC
clone size: .
D gene: TRBD1
V gene: TRBV29-1
J gene: TRBJ2-7

CDR3 protein: CASSPRDRAGEQFF
CDR3 DNA: TGTGCCAGCAGCCCCCGGGACAGGGCTGGTGAGCAGTTCTTC
clone size: .
D gene: TRBD1
V gene: TRBV7-9
J gene: TRBJ2-1

CDR3 protein: CASSPMDRASSYEQYF
CDR3 DNA: TGTGCCAGCTCACCGATGGACAGGGCGAGCTCCTACGAGCAGTACTTC
clone size: .
D gene: TRBD1
V gene: TRBV18
J gene: TRBJ2-7

CDR3 protein: CASRRTGANGYTF
CDR3 DNA: TGTGCCAGTAGGCGGACAGGGGCGAATGGCTACACCTTC
clone size: .
D gene: TRBD1
V gene: TRBV19
J gene: TRBJ1-2

CDR3 protein: CSFGGGVDGYGYTF
CDR3 DNA: TGCAGCTTTGGTGGGGGGGTAGATGGCTATGGCTACACCTTC
clone size: few
D gene: .
V gene: TRBV29-1
J gene: TRBJ1-2

CDR3 protein: CASSSIGTSGSIQYF
CDR3 DNA: TGTGCCAGCAGTTCGATTGGGACTAGCGGGAGCATTCAGTACTTC
clone size: few
D gene: TRBD2
V gene: TRBV28
J gene: TRBJ2-4

CDR3 protein: CASSTLQAVSYEQYF
CDR3 DNA: TGTGCCAGTAGTACCCTACAAGCGGTCTCCTACGAGCAGTACTTC
clone size: few
D gene: .
V gene: TRBV19
J gene: TRBJ2-7

CDR3 protein: CASSPQAGQGDTQYF
CDR3 DNA: TGTGCCAGCTCACCCCAAGCGGGGCAAGGAGATACGCAGTATTTT
clone size: .
D gene: TRBD2
V gene: TRBV18
J gene: TRBJ2-3

CDR3 protein: CASSETGGSTDTQYF
CDR3 DNA: TGCGCCAGCAGCGAGACAGGGGGATCCACAGATACGCAGTATTTT
clone size: few
D gene: TRBD1
V gene: TRBV5-1
J gene: TRBJ2-3

CDR3 protein: CASSLASDRVGYGYTF
CDR3 DNA: TGCGCCAGCAGCTTGGCCAGCGACAGGGTAGGCTATGGCTACACCTTC
clone size: few
D gene: TRBD1
V gene: TRBV5-1
J gene: TRBJ1-2

CDR3 protein: CASSLDRGDGLISEAFF
CDR3 DNA: TGTGCCAGTAGCCTGGACAGGGGGGATGGATTGATCTCTGAAGCTTTCTTT
clone size: .
D gene: TRBD1
V gene: TRBV19
J gene: TRBJ1-1

CDR3 protein: CATQAGAYNEQFF
CDR3 DNA: TGTGCCACACAAGCGGGAGCCTACAATGAGCAGTTCTTC
clone size: .
D gene: TRBD2
V gene: TRBV11-2
J gene: TRBJ2-1

CDR3 protein: CAWSGQGIYEQYF
CDR3 DNA: TGTGCCTGGAGTGGGCAGGGGATCTACGAGCAGTACTTC
clone size: .
D gene: .
V gene: TRBV30
J gene: TRBJ2-7

CDR3 protein: CAWSVGGRNTEAFF
CDR3 DNA: TGTGCCTGGAGTGTTGGAGGGAGGAACACTGAAGCTTTCTTT
clone size: few
D gene: .
V gene: TRBV30
J gene: TRBJ1-1

CDR3 protein: CASSPPQGTDYGYTF
CDR3 DNA: TGTGCCAGCAGTCCTCCACAGGGGACTGACTATGGCTACACCTTC
clone size: .
D gene: TRBD1
V gene: TRBV6-5
J gene: TRBJ1-2

CDR3 protein: CSSSVGTGGLGETQYF
CDR3 DNA: TGCAGCTCCAGTGTCGGGACAGGGGGCCTGGGAGAGACCCAGTACTTC
clone size: .
D gene: TRBD1
V gene: TRBV29-1
J gene: TRBJ2-5

CDR3 protein: CASSLSLGDVSYTF
CDR3 DNA: TGTGCCAGCAGTTTGAGTTTGGGAGATGTTAGCTACACCTTC
clone size: .
D gene: .
V gene: TRBV28
J gene: TRBJ1-2

CDR3 protein: CASSLPPLDEQFF
CDR3 DNA: TGTGCCAGCAGTTTACCTCCCCTCGATGAGCAGTTCTTC
clone size: once
D gene: .
V gene: TRBV28
J gene: TRBJ2-1

CDR3 protein: CAWSVGLAGAGADTQYF
CDR3 DNA: TGTGCCTGGAGTGTTGGGCTAGCGGGAGCCGGGGCAGATACGCAGTATTTT
clone size: .
D gene: TRBD2
V gene: TRBV30
J gene: TRBJ2-3

CDR3 protein: CASSPDPGFGEAFF
CDR3 DNA: TGCGCCAGCAGTCCTGATCCAGGGTTTGGTGAAGCTTTCTTT
clone size: .
D gene: .
V gene: TRBV5-1
J gene: TRBJ1-1

CDR3 protein: CSVEDFRGAGELFF
CDR3 DNA: TGCAGCGTTGAAGATTTTCGGGGTGCCGGGGAGCTGTTTTTT
clone size: .
D gene: .
V gene: TRBV29-1
J gene: TRBJ2-2

CDR3 protein: CASSLVLDRGSNQPQHF
CDR3 DNA: TGTGCCAGCAGTTTGGTTTTGGACAGGGGCAGTAATCAGCCCCAGCATTTT
clone size: .
D gene: TRBD1
V gene: TRBV28
J gene: TRBJ1-5

CDR3 protein: CASSWGLAGSTDTQYF
CDR3 DNA: TGTGCCAGCAGCTGGGGACTAGCGGGGTCCACAGATACGCAGTATTTT
clone size: few
D gene: TRBD2
V gene: TRBV7-9
J gene: TRBJ2-3

CDR3 protein: CAWTTGDGQPQHF
CDR3 DNA: TGTGCCTGGACAACAGGGGACGGTCAGCCCCAGCATTTT
clone size: .
D gene: TRBD1
V gene: TRBV30
J gene: TRBJ1-5

CDR3 protein: CASTIGRTSTSTDTQYF
CDR3 DNA: TGTGCCAGCACCATCGGGCGGACTTCTACTAGCACAGATACGCAGTATTTT
clone size: few
D gene: .
V gene: TRBV7-9
J gene: TRBJ2-3

CDR3 protein: CAISDLVVAGQPQHF
CDR3 DNA: TGTGCCATCAGTGACCTGGTCGTAGCGGGGCAGCCCCAGCATTTT
clone size: .
D gene: .
V gene: TRBV10-3
J gene: TRBJ1-5

CDR3 protein: CASSQTGVETEAFF
CDR3 DNA: TGCGCCAGCAGCCAGACAGGGGTGGAGACTGAAGCTTTCTTT
clone size: few
D gene: TRBD1
V gene: TRBV4-3
J gene: TRBJ1-1